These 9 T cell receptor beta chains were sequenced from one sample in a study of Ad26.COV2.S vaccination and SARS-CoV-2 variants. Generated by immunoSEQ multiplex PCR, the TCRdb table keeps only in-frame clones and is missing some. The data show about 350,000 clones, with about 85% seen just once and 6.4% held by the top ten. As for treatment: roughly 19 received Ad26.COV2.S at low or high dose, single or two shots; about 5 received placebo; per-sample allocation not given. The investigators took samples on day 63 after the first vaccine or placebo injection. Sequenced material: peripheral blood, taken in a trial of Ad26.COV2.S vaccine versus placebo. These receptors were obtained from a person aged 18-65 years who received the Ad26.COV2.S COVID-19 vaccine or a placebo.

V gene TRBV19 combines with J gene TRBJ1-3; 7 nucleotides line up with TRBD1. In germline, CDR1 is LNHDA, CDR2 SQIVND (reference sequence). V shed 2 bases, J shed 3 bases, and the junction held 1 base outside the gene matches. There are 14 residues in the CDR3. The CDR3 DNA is TGTGCCAGTAGTATACGGGACAGTGGAAACACCATATATTTT. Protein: CASSIRDSGNTIYF.

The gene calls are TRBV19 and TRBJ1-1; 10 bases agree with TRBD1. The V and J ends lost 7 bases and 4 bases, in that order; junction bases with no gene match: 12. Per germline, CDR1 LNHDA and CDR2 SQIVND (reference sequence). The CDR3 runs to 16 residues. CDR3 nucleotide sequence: TGTGCCAGTAATCCCGGGACAGGGGCCCCCGGCACTGAAGCTTTCTTT. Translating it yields CASNPGTGAPGTEAFF.

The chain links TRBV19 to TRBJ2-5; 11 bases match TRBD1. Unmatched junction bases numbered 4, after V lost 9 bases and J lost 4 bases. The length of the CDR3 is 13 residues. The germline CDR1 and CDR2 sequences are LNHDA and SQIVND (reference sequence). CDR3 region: CASRTGGAETQYF. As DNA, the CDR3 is TGTGCCAGCCGGACAGGGGGCGCAGAGACCCAGTACTTC.

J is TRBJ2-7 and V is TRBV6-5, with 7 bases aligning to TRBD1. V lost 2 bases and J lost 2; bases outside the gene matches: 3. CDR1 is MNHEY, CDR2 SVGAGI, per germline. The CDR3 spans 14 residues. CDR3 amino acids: CASSYGQAAYEQYF. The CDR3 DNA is TGTGCCAGCAGTTACGGACAGGCGGCCTACGAGCAGTACTTC.

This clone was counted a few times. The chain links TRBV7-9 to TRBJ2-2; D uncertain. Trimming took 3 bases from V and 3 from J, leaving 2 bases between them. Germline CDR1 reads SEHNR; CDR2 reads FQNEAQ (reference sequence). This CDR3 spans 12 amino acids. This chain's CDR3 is CASSFYTGELFF. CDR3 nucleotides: TGTGCCAGCAGCTTTTACACCGGGGAGCTGTTTTTT.

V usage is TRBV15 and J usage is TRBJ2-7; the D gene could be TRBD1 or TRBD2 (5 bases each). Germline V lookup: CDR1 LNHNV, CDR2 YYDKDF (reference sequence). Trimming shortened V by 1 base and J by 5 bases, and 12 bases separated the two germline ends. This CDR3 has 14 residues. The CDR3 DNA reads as TGTGCCACCAGCAGAGTGGCAGGGCGGGACGAGCAGTACTTC. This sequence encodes CATSRVAGRDEQYF.

CDR3 sequence: CASTPPDRVNTIYF. The CDR3 coding sequence is TGTGCCAGCACTCCACCAGACAGAGTAAACACCATATATTTT. V usage is TRBV25-1 and J usage is TRBJ1-3; D perhaps matches TRBD1 (5 bases). This CDR3 has 14 residues. Trimming took off 7 bases at V and 6 bases at J, with 16 bases between the two ends. The germline CDR1 and CDR2 sequences are MGHDK and SYGVNS. The whole variable domain, remainder taken from reference TRBV25-1 and TRBJ1-3, is EADIYQTPRYLVIGTGKKITLECSQTMGHDKMYWYQQDPGMELHLIHYSYGVNSTEKGDLSSESTVSRIRTEHFPLTLESARPSHTSQYLCASTPPDRVNTIYFGEGSWLTVV.

The CDR3 DNA reads TGTGCCAGCACCTCCATATCCTCTGGAAACACCATATATTTT. The encoded protein is CASTSISSGNTIYF. The chain employs TRBV7-3 and TRBJ1-3; D is uncertain. Germline-derived CDR1 and CDR2 are SGHTA and FQGTGA. The CDR3 spans 14 residues. V was pared by 7 bases and J by 0 bases, with 10 bases between.

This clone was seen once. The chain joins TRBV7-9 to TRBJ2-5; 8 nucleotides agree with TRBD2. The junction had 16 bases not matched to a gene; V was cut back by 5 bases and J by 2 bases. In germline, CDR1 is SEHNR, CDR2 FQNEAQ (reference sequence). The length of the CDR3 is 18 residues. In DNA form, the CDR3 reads TGTGCCAGCAGCCCGAGGGTTGTCGGGAGGGACAAACAAGAGACCCAGTACTTC. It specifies CASSPRVVGRDKQETQYF. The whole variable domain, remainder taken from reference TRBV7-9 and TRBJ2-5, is DTGVSQNPRHKITKRGQNVTFRCDPISEHNRLYWYRQTLGQGPEFLTYFQNEAQLEKSRLLSDRFSAERPKGSFSTLEIQRTEQGDSAMYLCASSPRVVGRDKQETQYFGPGTRLLVL.